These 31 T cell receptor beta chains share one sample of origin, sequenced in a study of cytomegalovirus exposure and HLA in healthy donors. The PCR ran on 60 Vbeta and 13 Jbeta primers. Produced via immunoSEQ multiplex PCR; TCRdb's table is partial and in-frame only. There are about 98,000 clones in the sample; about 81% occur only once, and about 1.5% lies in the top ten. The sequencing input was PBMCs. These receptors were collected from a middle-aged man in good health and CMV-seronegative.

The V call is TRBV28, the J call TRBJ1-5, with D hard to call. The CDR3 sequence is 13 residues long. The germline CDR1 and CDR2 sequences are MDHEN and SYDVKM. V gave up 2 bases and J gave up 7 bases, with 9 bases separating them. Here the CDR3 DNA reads TGTGCCAGCAGTTTACCCCCCGGGCAGCCCCAGCATTTT. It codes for CASSLPPGQPQHF.

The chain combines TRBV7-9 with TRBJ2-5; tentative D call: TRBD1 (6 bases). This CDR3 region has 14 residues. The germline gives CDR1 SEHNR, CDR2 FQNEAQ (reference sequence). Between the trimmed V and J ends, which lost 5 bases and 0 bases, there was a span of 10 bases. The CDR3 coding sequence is TGTGCCAGCAGCCACAGGACAGACCAAGAGACCCAGTACTTC. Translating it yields CASSHRTDQETQYF.

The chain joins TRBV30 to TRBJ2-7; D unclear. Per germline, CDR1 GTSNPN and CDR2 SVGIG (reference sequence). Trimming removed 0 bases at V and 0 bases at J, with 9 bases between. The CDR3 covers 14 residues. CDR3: CAWSVGSTSYEQYF. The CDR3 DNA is TGTGCCTGGAGTGTCGGGTCCACCTCCTACGAGCAGTACTTC.

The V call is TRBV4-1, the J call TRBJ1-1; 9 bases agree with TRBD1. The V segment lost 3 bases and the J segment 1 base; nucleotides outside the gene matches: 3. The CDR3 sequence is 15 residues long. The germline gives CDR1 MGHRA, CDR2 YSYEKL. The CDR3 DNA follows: TGCGCCAGCAGCCAGGGACAGGGTTGGAACACTGAAGCTTTCTTT. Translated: CASSQGQGWNTEAFF.

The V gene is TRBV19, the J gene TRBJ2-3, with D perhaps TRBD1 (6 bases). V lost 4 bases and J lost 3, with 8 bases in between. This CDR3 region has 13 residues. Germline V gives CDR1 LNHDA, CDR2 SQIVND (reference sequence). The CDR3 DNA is TGTGCCAGTAGTACGGACAGAACAGATACGCAGTATTTT. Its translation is CASSTDRTDTQYF. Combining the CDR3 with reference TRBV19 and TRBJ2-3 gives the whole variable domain DGGITQSPKYLFRKEGQNVTLSCEQNLNHDAMYWYRQDPGQGLRLIYYSQIVNDFQKGDIAEGYSVSREKKESFPLTVTSAQKNPTAFYLCASSTDRTDTQYFGPGTRLTVL.

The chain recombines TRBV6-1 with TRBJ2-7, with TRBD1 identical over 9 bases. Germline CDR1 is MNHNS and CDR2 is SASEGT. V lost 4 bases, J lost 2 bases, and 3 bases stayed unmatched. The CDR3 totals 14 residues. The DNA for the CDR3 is TGTGCCAGCAGTGCCACAGGGGGCCCCTACGAGCAGTACTTC. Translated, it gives CASSATGGPYEQYF.

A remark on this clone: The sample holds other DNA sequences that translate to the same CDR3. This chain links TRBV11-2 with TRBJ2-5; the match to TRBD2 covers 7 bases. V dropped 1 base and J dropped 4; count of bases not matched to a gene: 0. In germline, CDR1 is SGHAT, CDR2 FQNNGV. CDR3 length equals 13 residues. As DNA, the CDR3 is TGTGCCAGCAGCTTAGCGGGGGGAGAGACCCAGTACTTC. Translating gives CASSLAGGETQYF.

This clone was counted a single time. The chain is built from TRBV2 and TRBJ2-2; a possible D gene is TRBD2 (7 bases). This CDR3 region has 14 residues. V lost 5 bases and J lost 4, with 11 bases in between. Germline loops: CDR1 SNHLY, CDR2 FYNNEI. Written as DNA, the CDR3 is TGTGCCAGCAGTAACAGGGAGGGCACCGGGGAGCTGTTTTTT. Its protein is CASSNREGTGELFF. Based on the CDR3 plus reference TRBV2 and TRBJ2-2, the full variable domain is EPEVTQTPSHQVTQMGQEVILRCVPISNHLYFYWYRQILGQKVEFLVSFYNNEISEKSEIFDDQFSVERPDGSNFTLKIRSTKLEDSAMYFCASSNREGTGELFFGEGSRLTVL.

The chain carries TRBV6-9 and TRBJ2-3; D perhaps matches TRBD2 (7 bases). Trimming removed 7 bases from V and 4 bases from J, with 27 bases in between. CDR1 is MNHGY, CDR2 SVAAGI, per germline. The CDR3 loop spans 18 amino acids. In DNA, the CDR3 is TGTGCCAGCACCCCCTACTCAACGGGGGGCCTAAGAGCAGATACGCAGTATTTT. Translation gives CASTPYSTGGLRADTQYF.

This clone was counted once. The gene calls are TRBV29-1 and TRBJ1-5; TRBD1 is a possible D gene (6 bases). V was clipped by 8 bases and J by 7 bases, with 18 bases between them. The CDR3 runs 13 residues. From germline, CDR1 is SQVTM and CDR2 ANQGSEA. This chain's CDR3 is CSYKGAGAQPQHF. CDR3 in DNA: TGCAGCTACAAGGGTGCAGGGGCCCAGCCCCAGCATTTT.

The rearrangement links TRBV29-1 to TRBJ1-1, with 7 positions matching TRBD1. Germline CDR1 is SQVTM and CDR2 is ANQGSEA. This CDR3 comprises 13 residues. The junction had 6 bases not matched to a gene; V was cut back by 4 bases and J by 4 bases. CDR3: CSVVRGSITEAFF. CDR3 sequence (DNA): TGCAGCGTTGTCAGGGGGAGTATCACTGAAGCTTTCTTT.

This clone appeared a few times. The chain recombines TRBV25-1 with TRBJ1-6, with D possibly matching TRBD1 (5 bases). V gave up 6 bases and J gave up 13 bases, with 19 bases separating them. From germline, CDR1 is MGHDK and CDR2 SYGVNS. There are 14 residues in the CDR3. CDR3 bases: TGTGCCAGCAGACCGGGGGTCGGATCTTCTCCCCTCCACTTT. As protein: CASRPGVGSSPLHF.

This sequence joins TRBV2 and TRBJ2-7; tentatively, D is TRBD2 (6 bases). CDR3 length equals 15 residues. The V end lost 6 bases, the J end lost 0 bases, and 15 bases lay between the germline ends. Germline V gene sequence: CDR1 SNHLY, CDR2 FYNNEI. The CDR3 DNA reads TGTGCCAGCAGGGGGTCGGGGGTTCCCTCCTACGAGCAGTACTTC. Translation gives CASRGSGVPSYEQYF.

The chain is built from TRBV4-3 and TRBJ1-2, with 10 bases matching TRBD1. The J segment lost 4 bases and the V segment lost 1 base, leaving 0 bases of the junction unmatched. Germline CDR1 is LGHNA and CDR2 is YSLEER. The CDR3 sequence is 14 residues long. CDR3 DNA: TGCGCCAGCAGCCAAGGGACAGGGGGCTATGGCTACACCTTC. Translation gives CASSQGTGGYGYTF.

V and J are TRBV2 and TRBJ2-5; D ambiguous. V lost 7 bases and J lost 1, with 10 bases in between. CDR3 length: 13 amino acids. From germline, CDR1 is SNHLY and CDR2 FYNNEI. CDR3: CASMNDIQETQYF. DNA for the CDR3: TGTGCCAGCATGAACGACATCCAAGAGACCCAGTACTTC.

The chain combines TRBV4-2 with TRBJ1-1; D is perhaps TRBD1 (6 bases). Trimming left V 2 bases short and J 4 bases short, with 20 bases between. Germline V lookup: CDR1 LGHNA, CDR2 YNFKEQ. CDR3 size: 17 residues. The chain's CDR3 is CASSQPPGTKRLTEAFF. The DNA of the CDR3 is TGTGCCAGCAGCCAACCCCCAGGGACAAAGAGGCTCACTGAAGCTTTCTTT.

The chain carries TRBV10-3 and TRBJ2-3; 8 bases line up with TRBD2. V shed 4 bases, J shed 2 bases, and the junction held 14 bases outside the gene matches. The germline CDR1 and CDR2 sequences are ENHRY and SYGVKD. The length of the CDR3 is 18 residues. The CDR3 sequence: CAISGEGSGASFTDTQYF. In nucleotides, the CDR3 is TGTGCCATCAGTGGTGAAGGTAGCGGGGCCTCCTTCACAGATACGCAGTATTTT.

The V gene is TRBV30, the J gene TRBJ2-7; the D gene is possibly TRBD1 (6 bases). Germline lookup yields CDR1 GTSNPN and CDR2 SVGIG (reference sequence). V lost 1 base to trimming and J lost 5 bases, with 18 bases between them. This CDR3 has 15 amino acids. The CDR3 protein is CAWSEGRQVLNEQYF. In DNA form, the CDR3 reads TGTGCCTGGAGTGAAGGCCGACAGGTTTTGAACGAGCAGTACTTC.

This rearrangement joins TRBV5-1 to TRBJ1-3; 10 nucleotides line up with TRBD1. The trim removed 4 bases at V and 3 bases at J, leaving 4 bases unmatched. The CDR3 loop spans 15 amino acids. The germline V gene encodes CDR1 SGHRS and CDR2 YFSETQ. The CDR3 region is CASSPRTGGGNTIYF. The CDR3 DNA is TGCGCCAGCAGCCCCAGGACAGGGGGTGGAAACACCATATATTTT.

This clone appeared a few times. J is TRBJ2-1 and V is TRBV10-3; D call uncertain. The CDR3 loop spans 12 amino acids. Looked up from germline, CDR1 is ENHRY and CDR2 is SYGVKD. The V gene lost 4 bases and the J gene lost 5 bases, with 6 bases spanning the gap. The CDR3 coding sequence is TGTGCCATCAGTGTAACTGACAATGAGCAGTTCTTC. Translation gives CAISVTDNEQFF.

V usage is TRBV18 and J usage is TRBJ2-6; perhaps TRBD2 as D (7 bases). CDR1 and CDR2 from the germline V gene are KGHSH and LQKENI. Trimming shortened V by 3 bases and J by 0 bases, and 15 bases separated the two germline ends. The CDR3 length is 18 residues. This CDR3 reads CASSPILGGPSGANVLTF. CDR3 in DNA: TGTGCCAGCTCACCCATTTTGGGGGGGCCCTCTGGGGCCAACGTCCTGACTTTC.

The CDR3 nucleotides read TGTGCCAGCAGCTTAGCGGGGCTACGGATCTACAATGAGCAGTTCTTC. It specifies CASSLAGLRIYNEQFF. The V gene is TRBV7-8, the J gene TRBJ2-1, with D perhaps TRBD1 (5 bases). Trimming left V 0 bases short and J 3 bases short, with 12 bases between. CDR3 length: 16 residues. Per germline, CDR1 SGHVS and CDR2 FQNEAQ.

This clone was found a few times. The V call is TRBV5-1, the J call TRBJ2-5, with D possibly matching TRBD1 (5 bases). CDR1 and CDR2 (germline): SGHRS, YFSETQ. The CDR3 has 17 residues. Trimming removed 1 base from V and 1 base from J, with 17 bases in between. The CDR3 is CASSLFGQGWGQETQYF. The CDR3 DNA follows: TGCGCCAGCAGCTTGTTTGGGCAGGGCTGGGGCCAAGAGACCCAGTACTTC.

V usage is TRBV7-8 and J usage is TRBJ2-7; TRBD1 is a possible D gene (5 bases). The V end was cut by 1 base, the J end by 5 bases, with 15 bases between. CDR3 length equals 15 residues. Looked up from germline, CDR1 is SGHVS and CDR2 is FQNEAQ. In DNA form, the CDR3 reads TGTGCCAGCAGCTTAGATGGGCAGGGTTTCAACGAGCAGTACTTC. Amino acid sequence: CASSLDGQGFNEQYF. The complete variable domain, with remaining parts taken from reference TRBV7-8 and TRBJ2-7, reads GAGVSQSPRYKVAKRGQDVALRCDPISGHVSLFWYQQALGQGPEFLTYFQNEAQLDKSGLPSDRFFAERPEGSVSTLKIQRTQQEDSAVYLCASSLDGQGFNEQYFGPGTRLTVT.

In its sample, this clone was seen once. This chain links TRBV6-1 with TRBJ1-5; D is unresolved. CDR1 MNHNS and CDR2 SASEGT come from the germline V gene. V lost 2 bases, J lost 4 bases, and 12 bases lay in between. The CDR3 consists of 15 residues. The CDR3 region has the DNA TGTGCCAGCAGTGAACTGACAAGCATAAATCAGCCCCAGCATTTT. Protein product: CASSELTSINQPQHF.

CDR3 sequence (DNA): TGTGCCAGCAGCCTGAGGGAACTGCAAGAGACCCAGTACTTC. This sequence encodes CASSLRELQETQYF. This chain uses TRBV7-9 with TRBJ2-5, with D maybe TRBD2 (5 bases). The germline gives CDR1 SEHNR, CDR2 FQNEAQ (reference sequence). V shed 5 bases and J shed 2 bases, with 12 bases lying between them. The CDR3 is made up of 14 amino acids.

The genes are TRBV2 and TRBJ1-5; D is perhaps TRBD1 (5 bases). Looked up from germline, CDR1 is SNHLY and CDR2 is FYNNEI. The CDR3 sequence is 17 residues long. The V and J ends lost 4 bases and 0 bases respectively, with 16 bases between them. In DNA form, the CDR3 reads TGTGCCAGCAGTGGGGTGGGGGGGGGATATAGCAATCAGCCCCAGCATTTT. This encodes CASSGVGGGYSNQPQHF.

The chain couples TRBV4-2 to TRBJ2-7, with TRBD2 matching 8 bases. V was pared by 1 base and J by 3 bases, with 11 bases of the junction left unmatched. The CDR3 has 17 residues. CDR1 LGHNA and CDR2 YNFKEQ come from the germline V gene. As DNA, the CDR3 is TGTGCCAGCAGCCAAGGATCTGGCGGCGGGGGGCTCTACGAGCAGTACTTC. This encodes CASSQGSGGGGLYEQYF.

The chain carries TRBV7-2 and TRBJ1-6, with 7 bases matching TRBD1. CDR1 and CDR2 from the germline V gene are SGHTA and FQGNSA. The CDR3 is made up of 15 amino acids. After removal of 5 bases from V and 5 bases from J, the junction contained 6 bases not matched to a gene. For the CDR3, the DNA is TGTGCCAGCAGCCGGGACAGAGTCGATAATTCACCCCTCCACTTT. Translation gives CASSRDRVDNSPLHF.

DNA of the CDR3: TGCGCCAGCAGCTCGGACAGGGCAAATGAGCAGTTCTTC. Protein: CASSSDRANEQFF. The V and J genes are TRBV5-1 and TRBJ2-1, with 8 bases matching TRBD1. Germline V gene sequence: CDR1 SGHRS, CDR2 YFSETQ. The CDR3 runs to 13 residues. After removal of 3 bases from V and 7 bases from J, the junction contained 3 bases not matched to a gene. The full variable domain, in which reference TRBV5-1 and TRBJ2-1 provide the parts outside the CDR3, is KAGVTQTPRYLIKTRGQQVTLSCSPISGHRSVSWYQQTPGQGLQFLFEYFSETQRNKGNFPGRFSGRQFSNSRSEMNVSTLELGDSALYLCASSSDRANEQFFGPGTRLTVL.

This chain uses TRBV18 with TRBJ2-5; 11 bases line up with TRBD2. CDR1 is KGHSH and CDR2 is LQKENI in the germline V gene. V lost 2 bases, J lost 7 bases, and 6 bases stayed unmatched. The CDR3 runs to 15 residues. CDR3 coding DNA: TGTGCCAGCTCACCAGAGACTAGCGGGGTCGGGACCCAGTACTTC. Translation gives CASSPETSGVGTQYF.